Given below is one T cell receptor (beta chain) in context. What it binds is unknown. Method: immunoSEQ multiplex PCR; TCRdb's copy keeps in-frame clones and lacks some. Among 110,000 to 150,000 clones listed, roughly 89% were seen once. The data originate from a study of cytomegalovirus exposure and HLA in healthy donors. Study conclusions and caveats: TCR beta chains numbering some 160 were designated cytomegalovirus-associated. Rarity marked most TCR sequences, yet some public TCRs occurred in many donors.

Germline values: CDR1 KGHSH, CDR2 LQKENI. CDR3 length equals 15 residues. Deletions cut 5 bases from V and 4 bases from J, with 17 bases between. V gene TRBV18 combines with J gene TRBJ1-1, with D perhaps TRBD1 (6 bases). The TCR was taken from a woman aged 18-30 years in good health and CMV-seropositive. What was sequenced was PBMCs. DNA for the CDR3: TGTGCCAGCTCAGTTACAGGGAACTCGGGCACTGAAGCTTTCTTT. It encodes CASSVTGNSGTEAFF. Supplemented by reference TRBV18 and TRBJ1-1, the full variable domain reads NAGVMQNPRHLVRRRGQEARLRCSPMKGHSHVYWYRQLPEEGLKFMVYLQKENIIDESGMPKERFSAEFPKEGPSILRIQQVVRGDSAAYFCASSVTGNSGTEAFFGQGTRLTVV.